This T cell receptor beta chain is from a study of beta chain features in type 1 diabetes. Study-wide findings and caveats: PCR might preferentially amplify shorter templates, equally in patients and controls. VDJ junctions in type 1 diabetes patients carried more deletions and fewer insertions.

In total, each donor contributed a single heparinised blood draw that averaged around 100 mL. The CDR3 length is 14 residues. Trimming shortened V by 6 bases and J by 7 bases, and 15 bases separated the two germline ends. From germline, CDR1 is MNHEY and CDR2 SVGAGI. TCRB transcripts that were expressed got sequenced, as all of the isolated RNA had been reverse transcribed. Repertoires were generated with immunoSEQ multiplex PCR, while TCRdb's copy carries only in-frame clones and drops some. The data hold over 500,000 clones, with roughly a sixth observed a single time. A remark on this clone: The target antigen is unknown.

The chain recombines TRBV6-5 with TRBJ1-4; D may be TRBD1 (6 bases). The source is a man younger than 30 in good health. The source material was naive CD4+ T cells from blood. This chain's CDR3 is CASSTGFYREKLFF. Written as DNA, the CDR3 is TGTGCCAGCAGCACAGGGTTTTATCGTGAAAAACTGTTTTTT.